The 15 T cell receptor beta chains listed next were all sequenced from one sample in a study of blood T cell repertoires in COVID-19. Measured with immunoSEQ multiplex PCR; TCRdb has only the in-frame clones, and not every one. Here the sample spans tens of thousands of clones, 82% being singletons. Sequencing was carried out using peripheral blood. The receptors come from a human donor in a cohort sampled during active COVID-19.

The chain employs TRBV4-1 and TRBJ1-1; a possible D gene is TRBD1 (5 bases). The CDR3 has 13 residues. V lost 0 bases and J 10 bases, leaving 12 bases between the germline ends. The germline gives CDR1 MGHRA, CDR2 YSYEKL. The CDR3 DNA is TGCGCCAGCAGCCAAGAGGGCAGGGAAGGAGCTTTCTTT. Its translation is CASSQEGREGAFF.

This clone has a handful of counts. The V call is TRBV6-5, the J call TRBJ1-1, with TRBD1 as a possible D gene (5 bases). The V end lost 4 bases, the J end lost 5 bases, and 17 bases lay between the germline ends. Germline assignment: CDR1 MNHEY and CDR2 SVGAGI. This CDR3 comprises 15 residues. This CDR3 reads CASSSPSTGVTEAFF. In DNA, the CDR3 is TGTGCCAGCAGTTCCCCCTCAACGGGGGTGACTGAAGCTTTCTTT.

This sequence joins TRBV11-2 and TRBJ2-2; 11 nucleotides agree with TRBD2. J was trimmed by 6 bases and V by 6 bases; bases with no gene match: 3. The CDR3 is 14 amino acids. The germline CDR1 and CDR2 sequences are SGHAT and FQNNGV. CDR3 DNA: TGTGCCAGCAGACTAGCGGGGGCGGCCGGGGAGCTGTTTTTT. Protein sequence: CASRLAGAAGELFF.

This sequence joins TRBV7-8 and TRBJ1-2; no clear D. CDR3 size: 14 residues. The V gene's germline CDR1 is SGHVS and CDR2 FQNEAQ. V lost 5 bases, J lost 0 bases, and 10 bases lay in between. The CDR3 region is CASSLTKSNYGYTF. As DNA, the CDR3 is TGTGCCAGCAGCCTGACAAAATCTAACTATGGCTACACCTTC.

This chain connects TRBV7-2 to TRBJ1-1; D not resolved. The CDR3 is 13 amino acids. Trimming took 4 bases from V and 5 from J, leaving 11 bases between them. The germline CDR1 and CDR2 sequences are SGHTA and FQGNSA. CDR3 sequence (DNA): TGTGCCAGCAGCTCAATTGCGAGGACTGAAGCTTTCTTT. Residues: CASSSIARTEAFF.

This clone was seen just once. The chain is built from TRBV7-9 and TRBJ1-6; 8 nucleotides agree with TRBD1. Trimming took 4 bases from V and 2 from J; bases not matched to a gene: 10. CDR1 and CDR2 from the germline V gene are SEHNR and FQNEAQ (reference sequence). The CDR3 spans 18 residues. The CDR3 DNA reads as TGTGCCAGCAGCTCATATCAGGGGACAGGCGCCTATAATTCACCCCTCCACTTT. This codes for CASSSYQGTGAYNSPLHF. Full variable domain (rest looked up from reference TRBV7-9 and TRBJ1-6): DTGVSQNPRHKITKRGQNVTFRCDPISEHNRLYWYRQTLGQGPEFLTYFQNEAQLEKSRLLSDRFSAERPKGSFSTLEIQRTEQGDSAMYLCASSSYQGTGAYNSPLHFGNGTRLTVT.

The rearrangement joins TRBV14 to TRBJ2-3; 10 bases are shared with TRBD2. This CDR3 is built from 16 residues. V gave up 4 bases and J gave up 1 base; unmatched junction bases: 5. CDR1 is SGHDN, CDR2 FVKESK, per germline. The CDR3 loop reads CASSRSSGGGTDTQYF. The CDR3 nucleotides read TGTGCCAGCAGCCGTTCTAGCGGGGGTGGCACAGATACGCAGTATTTT.

The chain has TRBV7-8 and TRBJ2-1; D is possibly TRBD1 (5 bases). The ends were cut back, 6 bases at V and 2 bases at J, with 14 bases in the middle. From germline, CDR1 is SGHVS and CDR2 FQNEAQ. CDR3 length: 15 residues. Here the CDR3 DNA reads TGTGCCAGCAGTACCCGAATGACAGCCTACAATGAGCAGTTCTTC. This gives the protein CASSTRMTAYNEQFF.

The chain couples TRBV5-1 to TRBJ1-1; the D gene is possibly TRBD1 (5 bases). Germline V gene data show CDR1 as SGHRS and CDR2 as YFSETQ. V gave up 0 bases and J gave up 0 bases, with 12 bases separating them. There are 16 residues in the CDR3. CDR3 amino acids: CASSLGPQGMNTEAFF. The CDR3 DNA follows: TGCGCCAGCAGCTTGGGGCCCCAGGGCATGAACACTGAAGCTTTCTTT.

CDR3 residues: CASSFGGGYEQYV. CDR3 DNA: TGTGCCAGCAGTTTTGGCGGCGGCTACGAGCAGTACGTC. The rearrangement joins TRBV5-8 to TRBJ2-7; D unresolved. Trimming removed 5 bases at V and 3 bases at J, with 12 bases between. Germline V gives CDR1 SGHTS, CDR2 YDEGEE. The CDR3 runs to 13 residues.

The V gene is TRBV9, the J gene TRBJ1-1; 10 nucleotides agree with TRBD1. The CDR3 covers 15 residues. J was trimmed by 4 bases and V by 3 bases; bases with no gene match: 6. Germline V gives CDR1 SGDLS, CDR2 YYNGEE. The CDR3 nucleotides are TGTGCCAGCAGCGACCAGACAGGGGGCATCACTGAAGCTTTCTTT. Its protein product is CASSDQTGGITEAFF. Variable domain in full (rest from reference TRBV9 and TRBJ1-1): DSGVTQTPKHLITATGQRVTLRCSPRSGDLSVYWYQQSLDQGLQFLIQYYNGEERAKGNILERFSAQQFPDLHSELNLSSLELGDSALYFCASSDQTGGITEAFFGQGTRLTVV.

CDR3 sequence: CASSQDAGLAGETQYF. The CDR3 DNA reads as TGTGCCAGCAGCCAAGATGCCGGGCTAGCGGGAGAGACCCAGTACTTC. The chain combines TRBV4-2 with TRBJ2-5, with 8 bases matching TRBD2. Germline loops: CDR1 LGHNA, CDR2 YNFKEQ. The length of the CDR3 is 16 residues. V was clipped by 0 bases and J by 4 bases; unmatched bases: 7.

V and J are TRBV2 and TRBJ2-5, with 14 bases lining up with TRBD2. V shed 4 bases and J 6 bases; nucleotides not matched to a gene: 4. Germline CDR1 and CDR2: SNHLY and FYNNEI. The CDR3 totals 15 residues. This CDR3 is CASSARTSGGQTQYF. DNA for the CDR3: TGTGCCAGCAGTGCCCGGACTAGCGGGGGGCAGACCCAGTACTTC. The full variable domain, with the rest looked up from reference TRBV2 and TRBJ2-5, is EPEVTQTPSHQVTQMGQEVILRCVPISNHLYFYWYRQILGQKVEFLVSFYNNEISEKSEIFDDQFSVERPDGSNFTLKIRSTKLEDSAMYFCASSARTSGGQTQYFGPGTRLLVL.

This clone appeared a single time. The rearrangement links TRBV6-7 to TRBJ1-5, with 8 positions matching TRBD1. TRBV6-7 is noted as an ORF with a role that remains uncertain. CDR3 size: 18 residues. Trimming removed 0 bases from V and 2 bases from J; junction bases left unmatched: 9. The CDR3 DNA sequence: TGTGCCAGCAGTTACTCCCCGACAGGGGAGGGCGGCAATCAGCCCCAGCATTTT. Translating it yields CASSYSPTGEGGNQPQHF.

The genes are TRBV3-1 (or the pseudogene TRBV3-2) and TRBJ2-3; TRBD2 agrees at 9 bases. The CDR3 length is 18 residues. The germline CDR1 and CDR2 sequences are LGHDT and YNNKEL (reference sequence). With V trimmed by 4 bases and J by 0 bases, 11 bases remained unmatched. For the CDR3, the DNA is TGTGCCAGCAGCCCCTCTGCGCGGGGGGGCTCGAGCACAGATACGCAGTATTTT. This gives the protein CASSPSARGGSSTDTQYF.